This TCR beta chain originates from a study of cytomegalovirus exposure and HLA in healthy donors (dated by TCRdb to the late 2010s). Describing the broader study: According to an earlier analysis of several hundred of the donors, some 180 million T cells yielded approximately 120 million unique TCR beta sequences and about 300 Gb of sequence data. About 300 gigabases of sequencing data and tens of millions of unique TCR sequences were included in an early release covering 500 to 750 HLA-typed donors. Of the roughly 400 genotyped donors, 65% to 90% were placed in the genetic ancestry cluster associated with self-reported Caucasian donors. The study aimed to test whether signatures of past pathogen exposure could be identified by cataloging public T cell receptors. The study used immunosequencing to profile the T cell repertoires of approximately 630 subjects and linked those repertoires to cytomegalovirus serostatus. In addition to the first cohort of about 650 subjects, a separate validation cohort of under 150 different subjects was used. High-throughput TCR immunosequencing, statistical association of individual TCRs with disease status, and machine learning were combined to predict cytomegalovirus infection status. In a later analysis, previously published TCR beta repertoires from more than 500 donors were re-analyzed and high-resolution HLA genotyping was added so that TCR occurrence patterns could be studied. In the later analysis, no new phenotypic data were used to find candidate immune exposures; instead, reliance was placed on TCR beta sequences and their occurrence across donors. In an earlier analysis of 587 of the donors, high-throughput TCR beta sequencing was used to judge whether each TCR beta V gene segment behaved as functional or pseudogenic. Alongside the repertoire data, information on donor age, sex, ethnicity and CMV serostatus was compiled. A later genetic analysis took genome-wide SNP genotypes for about three fifths of the 666 donors and used that subset as a discovery cohort. Every discovery cohort repertoire had been produced on one sequencing platform. HLA typing included class I and class II loci at four-digit resolution. Typing coverage differed by locus: A, B, C, DRB1 and DQB1 were typed in about 629-630 donors, DQA1 in about 500, DPA1 in 600 to 610, and DPB1 in 400 to 490. A handful of DR-DQ haplotypes were handled as single units for association and clustering because linkage in the cohort was strong. On average, roughly 200,000 unique TCR beta nucleotide sequences were sequenced per donor among a few hundred genotyped donors of the cohort, with about 17% of those sequences being non-productive. Broader findings and caveats from the paper: Assigning TCR associations to individual alleles was difficult when HLA alleles, especially DR and DQ, strongly co-occurred. A later genetic analysis reported fewer N-insertions in productive TCRs among donors in an Asian-associated ancestry cluster than the roughly 620-donor mean. Specific HLA alleles were associated with around 18,000 TCR beta sequences at a false discovery rate of 0.05 in a later analysis. Because HLA typing was unavailable for some donors at each locus, only the typed subset was used in association tests. Presence/absence analyses assumed roughly uniform sequencing depth across donors, an assumption that may not hold. Because counts were too low, 15 to 20 rarely observed V segments, including chromosome 9 orphons, were excluded from the earlier analysis of several hundred of the donors. The classifier was reported to diagnose cytomegalovirus status with high specificity and sensitivity in both the original and validation cohorts. In an earlier analysis of fewer than 700 of the donors, most TCR beta V segments appeared in productive rearrangements about 87% or about 30% of the time, broadly matching IMGT annotations. The only immune exposure information available for the cohort was CMV serostatus. This cohort had only TCR beta chains sequenced, and the lack of alpha or paired-chain data limited which features could be detected. A further reported finding was that TCR beta sequences accurately predicted the HLA-A and HLA-B alleles for most subjects in the first cohort. The sequencing pipeline was judged likely to have produced a cluster of highly shared sequence variants as a technical artifact. In a later genetic analysis, a missense DCLRE1C variant was associated with V-gene and J-gene trimming of TCR beta chains, and the association was replicated in an independent cohort. According to the authors, the approach could potentially be generalized to other disease states and immunological phenotypes. In vitro tests confirmed that three of the cytomegalovirus-associated TCR beta chains recognize cytomegalovirus antigens. According to a later analysis, TCR association rates differed among HLA loci, with DRB1 alleles showing the most associated TCRs and HLA-C alleles showing the fewest. Compared with equally common non-associated chains, HLA-associated TCR beta chains in a later analysis were more clonally expanded and had lower generation probabilities. Correlated functional status among segregating V segments might be attributable to linkage disequilibrium, but an unknown experimental factor could not be ruled out. Because the 87-base-pair reads could not distinguish some IMGT-functional V segments, including TRBV6-2 and TRBV6-3, those segments were excluded. Most CMV-associated TCR beta chains appeared to be HLA-restricted in a later analysis, and the HLA associations seemed to be driven largely by CMV exposure. In the study, roughly 160 TCR beta chains were listed as associated with cytomegalovirus. Most TCR sequences were seen in very few donors, while some public TCRs were found in many individuals. A later analysis reported that several top co-occurrence clusters appeared linked to parvovirus B19, influenza, CMV and Epstein-Barr virus.

At the junction V is shortened by 0 bases and J by 0 bases, with 9 bases in between. According to the germline V gene, CDR1 reads MRHNA and CDR2 reads SNTAGT. The CDR3 has 16 amino acids, counting the end cysteine and phenylalanine. Only the CDR3 DNA stays, 48 bases, in frame from base 1. The cohort was made up of 650 to 700 healthy bone marrow donors. At the time of sampling, all cohort members were nominally healthy, though unrecorded immune exposures were likely present. The donor was CMV seropositive and was included in the group of almost 300 seropositive cohort members. A peripheral blood sample was collected from each donor, and TCR beta sequencing was performed on peripheral blood mononuclear cells. Genomic DNA extraction from the blood cell samples was performed with the Qiagen DNeasy Blood Extraction Kit. Note on this clone: Its antigen is currently not known. No per-base quality is available; no much larger clone lies one base away.

The library was obtained by the immunoSEQ multiplex PCR assay. The multiplex PCR relied on a mix of 60 forward primers for TCR Vbeta segments and 13 reverse primers for TCR Jbeta segments. A multiplex PCR assay on genomic DNA amplified the CDR3 region of rearranged TCR beta genes. The amplified TCR beta libraries were sequenced on the Illumina HiSeq System as 87-base-pair reads. In the paper's pipeline: A later analysis tallied tens of millions of unique TCR beta chains across the 660 or so repertoires, and approximately 11 million of those chains were shared by two or more donors. Raw reads were error-corrected and collapsed into unique sequences with a nearest-neighbor algorithm that merged closely related sequences to remove PCR and sequencing errors. To assign V, D and J gene segments, CDR3 sequences were aligned to IMGT reference sequences. Each retained sequence needed at least a six-nucleotide match to both a V gene segment and a J gene segment. Rearrangements were classified as productive when the CDR3 lacked stop codons and remained in frame with V and J, and all other rearrangements were classified as non-productive. CDR3 was defined by IMGT convention, running from the second conserved V-encoded cysteine to the conserved J-encoded phenylalanine. Sequences without an unambiguous match to a single V gene segment were excluded from the earlier analysis of 500 to 700 of the donors. In an earlier analysis of several hundred of the donors, V segments were called functional above 56.7% productive rearrangements and were called segregating when the between-donor standard deviation exceeded 5%. A statistical classification framework was built to diagnose cytomegalovirus status from the catalog of TCR beta chain sequences. A later analysis assigned V and J genes by comparing TCR nucleotide sequences with IMGT/GENE-DB human TR gene sequences. A later analysis assigned CDR3 sequences and most-parsimonious VDJ recombination scenarios with the TCRdist pipeline. A later analysis defined each TCR beta chain by its CDR3 amino acid sequence plus V-gene family, and excluded reads lacking a unique V-gene family. A later analysis removed 592 highly shared, low-generation-probability nucleotide sequences to deal with suspected cross-contamination and a sequencing artifact. In a later analysis, a clonal expansion index was calculated for each public chain from normalized within-repertoire ranks of inferred template counts. In a later analysis, generation probabilities were computed using a VDJ recombination model fitted to out-of-frame rearrangements, and the results were checked against IGoR. In a later analysis, TCR-TCR, TCR-HLA and TCR-CMV co-occurrence was scored with hypergeometric tests, and a repertoire-size bias correction was applied to TCR pairs. False discovery rates were estimated in a later analysis by permuting HLA or CMV assignments 20 times. In a later analysis, co-occurring TCRs were grouped with DBSCAN, and TCRdist sequence similarity was added when clustering was performed within HLA-allele-positive subsets. Co-occurrence clustering excluded repertoires with fewer than 30,000 or more than 120,000 public chains, plus five with anomalous nucleotide sharing. As stored in TCRdb, this immuneACCESS dataset retains in-frame rearrangements with V and J assigned. A fraction of the clones does not appear; measured against another copy, unresolved V genes explain less than half of the discrepancy, and the remainder lacks a known reason. The DNA gave D and trimming, while V, J and clone size come from that table. Recorded for this sample are roughly 80,000 clones; roughly two thirds of them occurred a single time. The top ten constitute 5.5% to 8% of the sample.

This clonotype originated in a woman aged 50 to 60 in good health and CMV-seropositive. Sequenced sample: PBMCs. This receptor chain uses TRBV6-4 and TRBJ2-1; the D gene cannot be named for sure. The nucleotides are TGTGCCAGCAGTGACTCGGGCCGAAGCTCCTACAATGAGCAGTTCTTC. Its translation is CASSDSGRSSYNEQFF.